The next 26 T cell receptor beta chains were all read from a single sample in a study of metastatic and nonmetastatic thyroid tumors. TCRdb re-called clones via MiXCR from the PCR reads. The data show roughly 33,000 clones, roughly a sixth seen once. No patient received treatment before thyroid surgery. Sequencing used blood. These receptors originate from a female donor with papillary thyroid cancer or a benign thyroid nodule (not recorded which). Some clones in this sample may be carry-over from other donors' samples.

The sample holds many counts of this clone. This chain uses TRBV7-9 with TRBJ2-5; D might be TRBD1 or TRBD2, each matching 6 bases. CDR3 length: 17 amino acids. Trimming stripped 8 bases from V and 1 base from J, with 23 bases between. Germline CDR1 and CDR2: SEHNR and FQNEAQ (reference sequence). This CDR3 reads CASAYLGAGGPQETQYF. As DNA, the CDR3 is TGTGCCAGCGCCTACCTAGGTGCTGGGGGGCCCCAAGAGACCCAGTACTTC.

This clone was seen more than once but under ten times. The chain is built from TRBV10-3 and TRBJ2-3, with 11 bases matching TRBD2. J gave up 5 bases and V 5 bases, and 12 bases lay outside the gene matches. The CDR3 sequence is 17 residues long. Germline V gene data show CDR1 as ENHRY and CDR2 as SYGVKD. CDR3 sequence (DNA): TGTGCCATCAGTCACTTACTAGCGGGAGAGGGGGAAGATACGCAGTATTTT. This encodes CAISHLLAGEGEDTQYF.

This clone is deemed medium-sized (0.01 to 0.1%). The CDR3 here is CASSPLAGKTGSPLHF. The DNA for the CDR3 is TGTGCCAGCAGTCCCCTGGCAGGGAAAACAGGTTCACCCCTCCACTTT. The chain is built from TRBV6-1 and TRBJ1-6, with TRBD1 as a possible D gene (5 bases). CDR3 size: 16 residues. Germline CDR1 is MNHNS and CDR2 is SASEGT. V dropped 5 bases and J dropped 9 bases, with 20 bases sitting between them.

This clone was seen repeatedly, ten times or more. This clone may be a read error of a much larger clone one base away. The J gene is TRBJ2-1, the V gene TRBV24-1; 12 nucleotides line up with TRBD2. Losses at the gene ends were 2 bases for V and 9 bases for J; bases not matched to a gene: 4. CDR3 size: 15 residues. Per germline, CDR1 KGHDR and CDR2 SFDVKD. DNA for the CDR3: TGTGCCACCAGTGATTCTCTAGCGGGAGGGACTGAGCAGTTCTTC. Protein: CATSDSLAGGTEQFF.

This clone was counted many times. V gene TRBV20-1 combines with J gene TRBJ2-5; D is unresolved. Trimming took 0 bases from V and 2 from J, leaving 10 bases between them. There are 14 residues in the CDR3. CDR1 and CDR2 from the germline V gene are DFQATT and SNEGSKA (reference sequence). The CDR3 DNA follows: TGCAGTGCTAGAGATGGCACAGCTCAAGAGACCCAGTACTTC. Translated, it gives CSARDGTAQETQYF.

This clone is medium-sized. V is TRBV11-2 and J is TRBJ2-6, with D uncertain. The germline V gene encodes CDR1 SGHAT and CDR2 FQNNGV. V dropped 1 base and J dropped 2 bases, with 9 bases sitting between them. The CDR3 loop spans 16 amino acids. The CDR3 DNA reads TGTGCCAGCAGCTTAGTGGTGGGAACTGGGGCCAACGTCCTGACTTTC. The encoded protein is CASSLVVGTGANVLTF.

This clone was recorded at least ten times. Since a much larger clone is just one base distant, this may be a read error. The chain links TRBV19 to TRBJ1-1; D not certain. Germline V gives CDR1 LNHDA, CDR2 SQIVND (reference sequence). Trimming shortened V by 5 bases and J by 2 bases, and 9 bases separated the two germline ends. The CDR3 is 13 residues long. CDR3 protein: CASSPPGNTEAFF. In nucleotides, the CDR3 is TGTGCCAGTAGTCCCCCAGGAAACACTGAAGCTTTCTTT. The whole variable domain, filled in from reference TRBV19 and TRBJ1-1, reads DGGITQSPKYLFRKEGQNVTLSCEQNLNHDAMYWYRQDPGQGLRLIYYSQIVNDFQKGDIAEGYSVSREKKESFPLTVTSAQKNPTAFYLCASSPPGNTEAFFGQGTRLTVV.

V usage is TRBV2 and J usage is TRBJ1-1, with D unresolved. The V gene's germline CDR1 is SNHLY and CDR2 FYNNEI. V lost 7 bases to trimming and J lost 3 bases, with 12 bases between them. CDR3 length: 13 residues. The CDR3 DNA is TGTGCCAGCATGGCAATTCCCGACACTGAAGCTTTCTTT. Translating it yields CASMAIPDTEAFF.

In this sample, this clone turned up many times. V and J are TRBV7-6 and TRBJ1-6; D is uncertain. Germline CDR1 SGHVS, CDR2 FNYEAQ. V lost 5 bases and J 7 bases, leaving 3 bases between the germline ends. The CDR3 runs to 11 residues. CDR3 protein: CASSLNSPLHF. Written as DNA, the CDR3 is TGTGCCAGCAGCCTAAATTCACCCCTCCACTTT. Combining the CDR3 with reference TRBV7-6 and TRBJ1-6 gives the whole variable domain GAGVSQSPRYKVTKRGQDVALRCDPISGHVSLYWYRQALGQGPEFLTYFNYEAQQDKSGLPNDRFSAERPEGSISTLTIQRTEQRDSAMYRCASSLNSPLHFGNGTRLTVT.

This clone was found many times. The chain joins TRBV20-1 to TRBJ2-6, with 11 bases that match TRBD2. V lost 0 bases to trimming and J lost 0 bases; unmatched junction nucleotides: 7. CDR3 size: 19 residues. The germline V gene encodes CDR1 DFQATT and CDR2 SNEGSKA (reference sequence). DNA for the CDR3: TGCAGTGCTAGAGATCTTTTGGGGACTAGCGGCTCTGGGGCCAACGTCCTGACTTTC. Protein product: CSARDLLGTSGSGANVLTF.

This clone was seen a few times. The genes are TRBV28 and TRBJ2-2; D call uncertain. In germline, CDR1 is MDHEN, CDR2 SYDVKM. The CDR3 totals 12 residues. V lost 6 bases to trimming and J lost 7 bases, with 9 bases between them. For the CDR3, the DNA is TGTGCCAGCAGAAGATCGGGCGGGGAGCTGTTTTTT. This translates into CASRRSGGELFF.

Note on this clone: A read error is possible here, since a much larger clone lies one base away. This sequence joins TRBV29-1 and TRBJ2-3; D gene ambiguous. Trimming shortened V by 6 bases and J by 3 bases, and 4 bases separated the two germline ends. This CDR3 is 10 amino acids long. The germline CDR1 and CDR2 sequences are SQVTM and ANQGSEA. The CDR3 bases are TGCAGCGTGTGGACAGATACGCAGTATTTT. Residues: CSVWTDTQYF.

This clone has a count of ten or more. The chain links TRBV5-1 to TRBJ1-3, with D perhaps matching TRBD1 (6 bases). Trimming shortened V by 0 bases and J by 4 bases, and 14 bases separated the two germline ends. This CDR3 spans 16 amino acids. The germline V gene encodes CDR1 SGHRS and CDR2 YFSETQ. The CDR3 loop is CASSLGGPGTGNTIYF. The CDR3 bases are TGCGCCAGCAGCTTGGGCGGTCCTGGGACAGGAAACACCATATATTTT.

This clone was seen a handful of times. V gene TRBV11-3 combines with J gene TRBJ2-2; D assignment may be TRBD1 or TRBD2 (5 bases each). V lost 8 bases to trimming and J lost 4 bases, with 14 bases between them. The CDR3 totals 14 residues. CDR1 and CDR2 from the germline V gene are SGHNT and YENEEA. The CDR3 protein is CASCRDLITGELFF. Here the CDR3 DNA reads TGTGCCAGCTGCCGGGACCTCATCACCGGGGAGCTGTTTTTT. Filled out from reference TRBV11-3 and TRBJ2-2, the complete variable domain reads EAGVVQSPRYKIIEKKQPVAFWCNPISGHNTLYWYLQNLGQGPELLIRYENEEAVDDSQLPKDRFSAERLKGVDSTLKIQPAELGDSAVYLCASCRDLITGELFFGEGSRLTVL.

In its sample, this clone was seen many times. V gene TRBV19 combines with J gene TRBJ2-3; D is perhaps TRBD2 (6 bases). Germline V CDR1 and CDR2: LNHDA, SQIVND (reference sequence). V was clipped by 5 bases and J by 6 bases, with 18 bases between them. The CDR3 sequence is 15 residues long. CDR3 sequence: CASSFGRVPGDTQYF. CDR3 nucleotides: TGTGCCAGTAGTTTCGGGAGAGTCCCCGGGGATACGCAGTATTTT.

As regards this clone: One junction end does not reproduce the germline sequence, and a read error may be involved. In DNA form, the CDR3 reads TGTGCCATCAGTGAGTCGACAGGGGCCGGAGGTGTTAATGAAAAACTGTTCTTT. It specifies CAISESTGAGGVNEKLFF. The chain couples TRBV10-3 to TRBJ1-4; 8 bases align to TRBD1. This CDR3 has 18 residues. Germline V lookup: CDR1 ENHRY, CDR2 SYGVKD.

This clone was observed many times. The chain is built from TRBV7-3 and TRBJ1-1; 7 nucleotides align to TRBD1. With V trimmed by 0 bases and J by 0 bases, 4 bases remained unmatched. The CDR3 extends over 16 amino acids. Germline CDR1 reads SGHTA; CDR2 reads FQGTGA. As DNA, the CDR3 is TGTGCCAGCAGCTTAACGGGGACAGAAATGAACACTGAAGCTTTCTTT. Its protein is CASSLTGTEMNTEAFF.

This clone was detected only a few times. An end of the junction does not agree with germline; a read error may underlie this. The chain is built from TRBV6-1 and TRBJ1-5; TRBD1 matches 8 bases. CDR1 MNHNS and CDR2 SASEGT come from the germline V gene. CDR3 length equals 14 residues. The CDR3 loop reads CASRRTGRNQHQHF. The CDR3 nucleotides read TGTGCAAGCAGACGGACAGGGAGGAATCAGCACCAGCATTTT.

Worth noting for this clone: One junction end disagrees with the germline gene, perhaps due to a read error. The CDR3 reads CASIYIRNTEASF. For the CDR3, the DNA is TGTGCCAGCATTTATATAAGGAACACTGAAGCTTCCTTT. The chain recombines TRBV6-5 with TRBJ1-1; D unresolved. The CDR3 is 13 amino acids. Germline V gene sequence: CDR1 MNHEY, CDR2 SVGAGI.

This clone is classed as medium-sized. The gene calls are TRBV6-1 and TRBJ1-6, with D possibly TRBD1 on 6 matching bases. Germline CDR1 and CDR2: MNHNS and SASEGT. The CDR3 is 14 amino acids. The V end was cut by 2 bases, the J end by 9 bases, with 11 bases between. The CDR3 reads CASSERGASSPLHF. The CDR3 DNA reads TGTGCCAGCAGTGAACGGGGGGCGAGTTCACCCCTCCACTTT.

This clone was observed at least ten times. CDR3 nucleotide sequence: TGTGCCAGCTCACCTACTAACAGGGGGCTAGAGGGCTACACCTTC. It translates to CASSPTNRGLEGYTF. This rearrangement joins TRBV18 to TRBJ1-2, with 9 positions matching TRBD1. The germline gives CDR1 KGHSH, CDR2 LQKENI. This CDR3 region has 15 residues. Unmatched junction bases numbered 10, after V lost 3 bases and J lost 8 bases.

This clone was recorded many times. This chain connects TRBV5-1 to TRBJ2-7; no firm D call. This CDR3 region has 13 residues. Deletions cut 2 bases from V and 5 bases from J, with 11 bases between. Germline V gene lookup returns CDR1 SGHRS and CDR2 YFSETQ. The CDR3 protein is CASSFPGYNEQYF. CDR3 DNA sequence: TGCGCCAGCAGCTTTCCAGGCTATAACGAGCAGTACTTC.

This clone was detected ten times or more. This chain joins TRBV15 and TRBJ1-4; weak D call: TRBD1 (6 bases). Trimming removed 5 bases at V and 7 bases at J, with 20 bases between. Per germline, CDR1 LNHNV and CDR2 YYDKDF (reference sequence). CDR3 size: 16 residues. The CDR3 sequence is CATSAGAPAGSEKLFF. The CDR3 bases are TGTGCCACCAGCGCAGGGGCCCCCGCCGGCAGTGAAAAACTGTTTTTT.

In DNA, the CDR3 is TGTGCCAGCAGCCCGCGACTAGCGGGGTATGGGTACGAGCAGTACTTC. It codes for CASSPRLAGYGYEQYF. The rearrangement joins TRBV11-2 to TRBJ2-7; TRBD2 matches at 11 bases. V lost 5 bases, J lost 4 bases, and 10 bases stayed unmatched. CDR3 length: 16 residues. The germline V gene has CDR1 SGHAT and CDR2 FQNNGV.

The chain is built from TRBV6-2 or TRBV6-3 and TRBJ2-7, with 10 positions matching TRBD2. V lost 4 bases, J lost 1 base, and 1 base stayed unmatched. This CDR3 region has 14 residues. CDR1 is MNHEY, CDR2 SVGEGT, per germline. The CDR3 bases are TGTGCCAGCAGTTTAGCGGGAGGTTCCTACGAGCAGTACTTC. This translates into CASSLAGGSYEQYF.

This clone was seen a handful of times. Since a much larger clone is just one base distant, this may be a read error. DNA for the CDR3: TGTGCCAGCGGACTGATGTGGACTGAAGCTTTCTTT. Residues: CASGLMWTEAFF. The chain recombines TRBV7-9 with TRBJ1-1; D uncertain. CDR1 is SEHNR and CDR2 is FQNEAQ in the germline V gene (reference sequence). With 8 bases removed from V and 5 bases from J, the gap between germline ends came to 12 bases. This CDR3 has 12 residues.